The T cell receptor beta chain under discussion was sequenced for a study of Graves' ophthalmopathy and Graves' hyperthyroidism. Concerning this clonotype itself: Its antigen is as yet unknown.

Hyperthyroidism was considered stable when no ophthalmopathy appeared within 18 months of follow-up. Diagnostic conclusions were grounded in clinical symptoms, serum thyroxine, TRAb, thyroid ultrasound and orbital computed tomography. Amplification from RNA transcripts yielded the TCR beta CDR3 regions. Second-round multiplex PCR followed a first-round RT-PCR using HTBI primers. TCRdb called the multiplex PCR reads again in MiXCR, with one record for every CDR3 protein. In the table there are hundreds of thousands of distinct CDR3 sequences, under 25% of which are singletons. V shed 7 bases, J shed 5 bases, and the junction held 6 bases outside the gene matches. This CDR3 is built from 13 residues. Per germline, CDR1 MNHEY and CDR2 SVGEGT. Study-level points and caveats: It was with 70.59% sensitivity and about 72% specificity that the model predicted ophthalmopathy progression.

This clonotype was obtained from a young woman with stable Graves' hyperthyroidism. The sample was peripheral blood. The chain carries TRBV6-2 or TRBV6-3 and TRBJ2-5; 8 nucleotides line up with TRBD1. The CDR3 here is CASTGQGWETQYF. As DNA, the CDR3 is TGTGCCAGCACCGGACAGGGATGGGAGACCCAGTACTTC.